These 16 T cell receptor beta chains share one sample of origin, sequenced in a study of T cell responses to AZD1222 COVID-19 vaccine. Sequencing was performed with immunoSEQ multiplex PCR; in TCRdb, only in-frame clones are kept and a portion is missing. Among approximately 100,000 clones listed, around 84% were seen once. This specimen was peripheral blood, taken on day 0 of AZD1222 vaccination. These receptors came from an adult in good health.

The chain employs TRBV19 and TRBJ2-1; tentatively, D is TRBD1 (6 bases). The CDR3 covers 14 residues. Germline values: CDR1 LNHDA, CDR2 SQIVND (reference sequence). V was pared by 4 bases and J by 4 bases, with 11 bases between. CDR3 in amino acids: CASSKRTEYNEQFF. The CDR3 DNA is TGTGCCAGTAGTAAACGGACAGAGTACAATGAGCAGTTCTTC.

V is TRBV5-4 and J is TRBJ2-7; TRBD2 agrees at 11 bases. This CDR3 spans 15 amino acids. The junction had 10 bases not matched to a gene; V was cut back by 4 bases and J by 7 bases. Germline loops: CDR1 SGHNT, CDR2 YYREEE (reference sequence). This CDR3 is CASSQGLAEHREQYF. CDR3 in DNA: TGTGCCAGCAGCCAGGGACTAGCGGAACATAGAGAGCAGTACTTC.

V usage is TRBV2 and J usage is TRBJ1-1; D is undetermined. The germline gives CDR1 SNHLY, CDR2 FYNNEI. V was trimmed by 4 bases and J by 2 bases, leaving 8 bases between them. The CDR3 loop spans 13 amino acids. Here the CDR3 reads CASSGQINTEAFF. CDR3 DNA: TGTGCCAGCAGTGGGCAGATTAACACTGAAGCTTTCTTT.

The chain has TRBV19 and TRBJ1-1; D might be TRBD1 (6 bases). The CDR3 is 15 residues long. Trimming cost V 9 bases and J 0 bases, with 17 bases left between them. Germline V gene data show CDR1 as LNHDA and CDR2 as SQIVND (reference sequence). CDR3 region: CASRIAGAMNTEAFF. The CDR3 region has the DNA TGTGCCAGCCGAATTGCAGGGGCTATGAACACTGAAGCTTTCTTT.

The chain combines TRBV2 with TRBJ2-7; D gene ambiguous. V lost 7 bases to trimming and J lost 5 bases, with 18 bases between them. The CDR3 covers 14 residues. In germline, CDR1 is SNHLY, CDR2 FYNNEI. Here the CDR3 DNA reads TGTGCCAGCACTTCCAGGTTCCGTATCGACGAGCAGTACTTC. Its protein is CASTSRFRIDEQYF.

The chain links TRBV19 to TRBJ1-3; possible D gene TRBD1, 5 bases. CDR3 size: 18 residues. The germline CDR1 and CDR2 sequences are LNHDA and SQIVND (reference sequence). The V end lost 4 bases, the J end lost 0 bases, and 19 bases lay between the germline ends. CDR3: CASSTQGHHTISGNTIYF. CDR3 sequence (DNA): TGTGCCAGTAGTACCCAAGGACACCATACGATCTCTGGAAACACCATATATTTT.

The chain has TRBV7-2 and TRBJ1-1, with 10 nucleotides matching TRBD1. The junction had 13 bases not matched to a gene; V was cut back by 6 bases and J by 0 bases. The length of the CDR3 is 18 residues. The germline V gene encodes CDR1 SGHTA and CDR2 FQGNSA. In nucleotides, the CDR3 is TGTGCCAGCAGTCGCCCCGGGACAGGGGAAATTTTGAACACTGAAGCTTTCTTT. Amino acids: CASSRPGTGEILNTEAFF.

This chain links TRBV19 with TRBJ1-1; TRBD1 might be the D (5 bases). The CDR3 loop spans 13 amino acids. V was pared by 2 bases and J by 5 bases, with 9 bases between. Looked up from germline, CDR1 is LNHDA and CDR2 is SQIVND (reference sequence). The CDR3 loop reads CASSIQGSTEAFF. CDR3 DNA: TGTGCCAGTAGTATACAGGGCTCGACTGAAGCTTTCTTT.

This chain links TRBV7-3 with TRBJ2-3, with D unresolved. The CDR3 runs to 14 residues. Germline V lookup: CDR1 SGHTA, CDR2 FQGTGA. Trimming pared 0 bases from V and 2 bases from J, leaving 6 bases between. This chain's CDR3 is CASSLTPNTDTQYF. Written as DNA, the CDR3 is TGTGCCAGCAGCTTAACCCCTAACACAGATACGCAGTATTTT.

This chain connects TRBV18 to TRBJ1-1; possible D gene TRBD1, 5 bases. Per the germline V gene, CDR1 is KGHSH and CDR2 is LQKENI. The CDR3 contains 13 residues. V was shortened by 6 bases and J by 3 bases, with 11 bases between the two germline ends. CDR3 sequence: CASSPGEDTEAFF. The CDR3 DNA is TGTGCCAGCTCCCCGGGGGAGGACACTGAAGCTTTCTTT.

The V call is TRBV28, the J call TRBJ1-1; TRBD1 might be the D (5 bases). CDR3 size: 13 residues. Between the trimmed V and J ends, which lost 5 bases and 5 bases, there was a span of 12 bases. The germline V gene has CDR1 MDHEN and CDR2 SYDVKM. DNA for the CDR3: TGTGCCAGCAGTCTTACGGGGGGAACTGAAGCTTTCTTT. Translation gives CASSLTGGTEAFF.

This chain links TRBV11-2 with TRBJ1-3; perhaps TRBD1 as D (5 bases). This CDR3 contains 16 residues. Germline V gene data show CDR1 as SGHAT and CDR2 as FQNNGV. V was clipped by 4 bases and J by 0 bases, with 13 bases between them. The CDR3 DNA reads TGTGCCAGCAGCTCCTACAGGTTTCCCTCTGGAAACACCATATATTTT. Translated: CASSSYRFPSGNTIYF.

The chain recombines TRBV11-2 with TRBJ2-1, with D possibly TRBD2 on 5 matching bases. Germline CDR1 SGHAT, CDR2 FQNNGV. Trimming left V 0 bases short and J 5 bases short, with 17 bases between. This CDR3 region has 17 residues. This chain's CDR3 is CASSLDNIGDIDNEQFF. As DNA, the CDR3 is TGTGCCAGCAGCTTAGATAACATCGGGGATATCGACAATGAGCAGTTCTTC.

This clone is medium-sized (0.01 to 0.1%) in the sample. This chain connects TRBV3-1 (or the pseudogene TRBV3-2) to TRBJ1-1, with D unclear. Trimming took off 1 base at V and 10 bases at J, with 13 bases between the two ends. Germline loops: CDR1 LGHDT, CDR2 YNNKEL (reference sequence). The CDR3 totals 13 residues. The CDR3 loop is CASSQGQARGAFF. As DNA, the CDR3 is TGTGCCAGCAGCCAAGGGCAGGCCCGGGGAGCTTTCTTT.

This clone ranks as medium-sized. The chain is built from TRBV27 and TRBJ1-5; unclear D gene. This CDR3 region has 16 residues. Germline V lookup: CDR1 MNHEY, CDR2 SMNVEV (reference sequence). The germline V and J ends were trimmed by 3 bases and 5 bases, with 17 bases remaining between them. The CDR3 nucleotides read TGTGCCAGCAGTTTGACGGCACCTAGCGCCGATCAGCCCCAGCATTTT. This gives the protein CASSLTAPSADQPQHF.

V and J are TRBV9 and TRBJ2-1, with 7 bases that match TRBD1. The CDR3 runs to 14 residues. The ends lost 3 bases at V and 4 bases at J; junction bases unmatched: 4. Per the germline V gene, CDR1 is SGDLS and CDR2 is YYNGEE. In DNA form, the CDR3 reads TGTGCCAGCAGCGGAATACAGGGGTACAATGAGCAGTTCTTC. It is translated as CASSGIQGYNEQFF.